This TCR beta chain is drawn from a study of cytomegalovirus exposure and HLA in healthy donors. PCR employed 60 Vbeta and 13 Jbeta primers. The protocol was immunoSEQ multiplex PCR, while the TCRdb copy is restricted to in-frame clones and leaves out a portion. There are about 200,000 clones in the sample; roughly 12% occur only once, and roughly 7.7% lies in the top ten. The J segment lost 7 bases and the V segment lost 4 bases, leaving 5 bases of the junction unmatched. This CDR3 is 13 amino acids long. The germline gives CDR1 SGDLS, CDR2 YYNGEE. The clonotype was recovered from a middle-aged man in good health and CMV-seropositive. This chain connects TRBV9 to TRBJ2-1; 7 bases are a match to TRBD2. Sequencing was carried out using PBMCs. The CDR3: CASSIEGGNEQFF. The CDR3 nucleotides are TGTGCCAGCAGCATAGAGGGAGGGAATGAGCAGTTCTTC.